The clone carrying this T cell receptor (beta chain) has ten or more counts. Its specificity is not known. TCRdb processed the RACE reads anew with MiXCR; each CDR3 protein has one entry. Of about 96,000 distinct CDR3 sequences in the sample, 9.3% were seen once. This sample is part of a study of human T cells and chemical hapten exposure. In the study overall: Affected patients, primarily female, had alopecia areata, totalis or universalis.

The CDR3 runs to 15 residues. CDR1 and CDR2 (germline): DFQATT, SNEGSKA (reference sequence). The junction had 6 bases not matched to a gene; V was cut back by 3 bases and J by 5 bases. Study results and caveats: Because they had alopecia, donors may respond immunologically unlike healthy people.

The time point is: patch test 2, 6 weeks after DPC sensitization. Noted treatment: therapeutic diphenylcyclopropenone sensitization with weekly scalp DPC. The J gene is TRBJ1-6, the V gene TRBV20-1; TRBD1 matches at 8 bases. Source: whole blood, taken in connection with sensitization to the hapten diphenylcyclopropenone (DPC). The receptor comes from a woman aged 35 to 49 with alopecia areata. Some clones in this sample may be carry-over from other donors' samples. CDR3 protein: CSASARTGNNSPLHF. The DNA of the CDR3 is TGCAGTGCTAGTGCTCGGACAGGGAATAATTCACCCCTCCACTTT.